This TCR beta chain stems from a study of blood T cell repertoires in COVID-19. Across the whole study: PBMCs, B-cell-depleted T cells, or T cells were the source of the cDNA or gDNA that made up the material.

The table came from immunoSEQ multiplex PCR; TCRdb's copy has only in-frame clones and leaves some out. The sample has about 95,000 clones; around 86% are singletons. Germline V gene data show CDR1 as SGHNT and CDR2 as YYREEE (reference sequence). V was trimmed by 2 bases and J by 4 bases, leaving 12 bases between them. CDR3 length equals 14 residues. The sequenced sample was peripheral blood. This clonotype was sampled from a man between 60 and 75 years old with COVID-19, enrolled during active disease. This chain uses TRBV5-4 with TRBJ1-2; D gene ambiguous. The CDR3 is CASSFGRSGYGYTF. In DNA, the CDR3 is TGTGCCAGCAGCTTTGGCAGATCGGGCTATGGCTACACCTTC.